These 17 T cell receptor beta chains share one sample of origin, sequenced in a study of T-cell reconstitution after alpha-beta-depleted transplantation in children. Preparation of the TCRbeta library used unique molecular identifiers. MiXCR, run by TCRdb on the PCR reads, gives a single entry per CDR3 protein. The sample has about a million distinct CDR3 sequences, roughly 29% seen once; the top ten hold about 28%. The input for sequencing was PBMCs, mostly from graft donor cells, taken 360 days after TCRalphabeta/CD19-depleted stem cell transplant. The receptors here all came from a boy under three years old who had a stem cell transplant for SCID, so the T cells may come from the graft donor.

This rearrangement joins TRBV13 to TRBJ1-5; D perhaps matches TRBD1 (5 bases). This CDR3 has 13 amino acids. CDR1 is PRHDT and CDR2 is FYEKMQ in the germline V gene (reference sequence). V dropped 10 bases and J dropped 7 bases, with 17 bases sitting between them. The chain's CDR3 is CAIGLGVEQPQHF. DNA of the CDR3: TGTGCCATCGGCTTGGGGGTAGAACAGCCCCAGCATTTT.

This rearrangement joins TRBV12-3 or TRBV12-4 to TRBJ2-2, with a tentative D call TRBD1 (6 bases). V was cut by 10 bases and J by 0 bases, with 9 bases left in between. The CDR3 totals 13 residues. The CDR3 DNA reads as TGTGCCAACCACAGGGCGAACACCGGGGAGCTGTTTTTT. This gives the protein CANHRANTGELFF.

The chain employs TRBV5-1 and TRBJ2-7, with a tentative D call TRBD1 (5 bases). This CDR3 region has 14 residues. Trimming took 2 bases from V and 3 from J, leaving 12 bases between them. Germline V lookup: CDR1 SGHRS, CDR2 YFSETQ. The CDR3 DNA follows: TGCGCCAGCAGCTTAGACCAAGGGGTCTACGAGCAGTACTTC. Its protein is CASSLDQGVYEQYF.

As concerns this clonotype: Only one base separates this from a far larger clonotype, so it likely reflects a read error. The chain links TRBV7-9 to TRBJ2-7, with D perhaps TRBD1 (5 bases). Germline lookup yields CDR1 SEHNR and CDR2 FQNEAQ (reference sequence). CDR3 length equals 12 residues. V dropped 5 bases and J dropped 2 bases, with 7 bases sitting between them. The CDR3 region has the DNA TGTGCCAGCAGCCAACAGGCCTACGAGCAGTACTTC. This gives the protein CASSQQAYEQYF.

This clonotype was observed a few times. The chain is built from TRBV12-3 or TRBV12-4 and TRBJ2-3, with D perhaps matching TRBD1 (6 bases). CDR3 length: 14 residues. V lost 8 bases and J 1 base, leaving 13 bases between the germline ends. The CDR3 sequence: CASARAGGTDTQYF. DNA of the CDR3: TGTGCCAGCGCCAGAGCAGGGGGCACAGATACGCAGTATTTT.

The CDR3 loop reads CATSELASGWDEQYF. The CDR3 region has the DNA TGTGCCACCAGTGAGTTGGCCAGCGGCTGGGACGAGCAGTACTTC. The chain couples TRBV24-1 to TRBJ2-7; D might be TRBD2 (5 bases). The CDR3 is 15 amino acids. Trimming took off 4 bases at V and 5 bases at J, with 17 bases between the two ends. CDR1 and CDR2 (germline): KGHDR, SFDVKD.

This clonotype was seen a few times. The chain employs TRBV9 and TRBJ2-5, with 14 bases aligning to TRBD2. The ends lost 3 bases at V and 7 bases at J; junction bases unmatched: 14. The CDR3 totals 18 residues. The germline V gene has CDR1 SGDLS and CDR2 YYNGEE. DNA for the CDR3: TGTGCCAGCAGCGACGATTGGACTAGCGGGGGGACGGTGGGGACCCAGTACTTC. Its protein product is CASSDDWTSGGTVGTQYF.

This clonotype was picked up one time. V gene TRBV20-1 combines with J gene TRBJ2-7; D is undetermined. Germline-derived CDR1 and CDR2 are DFQATT and SNEGSKA (reference sequence). Trimming took off 1 base at V and 7 bases at J, with 14 bases between the two ends. The CDR3 spans 13 residues. CDR3 region: CSARVVPRVEQYF. CDR3 nucleotides: TGCAGTGCTAGAGTGGTTCCCCGTGTAGAGCAGTACTTC.

The chain couples TRBV29-1 to TRBJ1-2, with a weak D call TRBD1 (5 bases). The CDR3 runs 11 residues. Germline V gene data show CDR1 as SQVTM and CDR2 as ANQGSEA. V gave up 3 bases and J gave up 4 bases, with 6 bases separating them. CDR3 nucleotide sequence: TGCAGCGTTGACAGGGTCTATGGCTACACCTTC. Translated: CSVDRVYGYTF.

This clonotype was found a few times. The chain couples TRBV19 to TRBJ2-4; the match to TRBD1 covers 8 bases. This CDR3 spans 15 amino acids. Germline CDR1 and CDR2: LNHDA and SQIVND (reference sequence). V gave up 3 bases and J gave up 9 bases; unmatched junction bases: 10. This CDR3 reads CASSIPGQGKGIQYF. The CDR3 nucleotides read TGTGCCAGTAGTATCCCCGGACAGGGAAAGGGCATTCAGTACTTC.

This clonotype showed up just a few times. The V and J genes are TRBV19 and TRBJ1-1; D may be TRBD1 (5 bases). V lost 6 bases, J lost 1 base, and 15 bases lay in between. This CDR3 contains 15 residues. CDR1 LNHDA and CDR2 SQIVND come from the germline V gene (reference sequence). DNA of the CDR3: TGTGCCAGTAGGTCGACAAACAGGAGGAACACTGAAGCTTTCTTT. Translation gives CASRSTNRRNTEAFF. The full variable domain, completed using reference TRBV19 and TRBJ1-1, is DGGITQSPKYLFRKEGQNVTLSCEQNLNHDAMYWYRQDPGQGLRLIYYSQIVNDFQKGDIAEGYSVSREKKESFPLTVTSAQKNPTAFYLCASRSTNRRNTEAFFGQGTRLTVV.

This clonotype was seen only a few times. The rearrangement links TRBV20-1 to TRBJ1-5; tentatively, D is TRBD1 (5 bases). Trimming took 3 bases from V and 0 from J, leaving 12 bases between them. Germline V lookup: CDR1 DFQATT, CDR2 SNEGSKA (reference sequence). The CDR3 is 15 residues long. CDR3 nucleotide sequence: TGCAGTGCTAGGGGCGACAGAGATAGCAATCAGCCCCAGCATTTT. Translating gives CSARGDRDSNQPQHF.

A few counts support this clonotype. J is TRBJ2-5 and V is TRBV3-1, with 8 bases fitting TRBD1. CDR1 and CDR2 (germline): LGHDT, YNNKEL (reference sequence). The length of the CDR3 is 14 residues. After removal of 3 bases from V and 3 bases from J, the junction contained 3 bases not matched to a gene. The CDR3 bases are TGTGCCAGCAGCCAGACAGGGGCGGAAGAGACCCAGTACTTC. It yields the protein CASSQTGAEETQYF.

This clonotype has only a few counts. V and J are TRBV12-3 or TRBV12-4 and TRBJ2-7; perhaps D is TRBD1 or TRBD2 (5 bases each). V was clipped by 7 bases and J by 2 bases, with 18 bases between them. This CDR3 is built from 15 residues. The CDR3 DNA is TGTGCCAGCATCAAAACCGGGACGGCAGCCTACGAGCAGTACTTC. The encoded protein is CASIKTGTAAYEQYF.

The CDR3 protein is CASSPLQGTSTDTQYF. In DNA, the CDR3 is TGTGCCAGCAGCCCCTTACAGGGAACTAGCACAGATACGCAGTATTTT. This chain joins TRBV12-3 or TRBV12-4 and TRBJ2-3, with D possibly being TRBD1 (6 bases). The germline V and J ends were trimmed by 6 bases and 0 bases, with 16 bases remaining between them. The CDR3 covers 16 residues.

Only a few counts were recorded for this clonotype. The chain carries TRBV5-1 and TRBJ2-7; TRBD1 matches at 8 bases. Germline V gene lookup returns CDR1 SGHRS and CDR2 YFSETQ. The length of the CDR3 is 15 residues. Trimming took 0 bases from V and 7 from J; bases not matched to a gene: 9. The chain's CDR3 is CASSLVGQGLGEQYF. The CDR3 nucleotides are TGCGCCAGCAGCTTGGTCGGACAGGGATTGGGAGAGCAGTACTTC.

The count of this clonotype is one. This rearrangement joins TRBV10-3 to TRBJ2-7; 15 bases match TRBD2. CDR3 size: 15 residues. Germline CDR1 reads ENHRY; CDR2 reads SYGVKD. J lost 7 bases, V lost 0 bases, and 1 base had no gene match. The DNA for the CDR3 is TGTGCCATCAGTGAGTCCGGACTAGCGGGGGGGGAGCAGTACTTC. Its protein is CAISESGLAGGEQYF.